The present T cell receptor (beta chain) was sequenced within a study of blood T cell repertoires in COVID-19. In the original workflow: Quantification of nucleated cells was approximated via reference gene primer amplification. Assay used: immunoSEQ multiplex PCR; TCRdb lists only in-frame clones, some missing. The D gene and trimming were derived from the DNA, and the V and J assignments and clone size from that table. The table includes 180,000 or so clones, approximately 80% detected once. The V gene end was trimmed by 4 bases and the J gene end by 1 base; junction bases not matched to a gene: 8. CDR3 length equals 16 residues. CDR1 is ENHRY, CDR2 SYGVKD, per germline. Cohort placement rested on clinical history that participants reported themselves.

The TCR comes from a man between 60 and 75 years old who had been exposed to COVID-19. Sequenced material: PBMCs or T cells enriched from blood (not recorded which). The chain couples TRBV10-3 to TRBJ2-3, with 7 bases lining up with TRBD2. CDR3 DNA sequence: TGTGCCATCAGTGGGACCCGCGCGGGGGGCACAGATACGCAGTATTTT. Residues: CAISGTRAGGTDTQYF.